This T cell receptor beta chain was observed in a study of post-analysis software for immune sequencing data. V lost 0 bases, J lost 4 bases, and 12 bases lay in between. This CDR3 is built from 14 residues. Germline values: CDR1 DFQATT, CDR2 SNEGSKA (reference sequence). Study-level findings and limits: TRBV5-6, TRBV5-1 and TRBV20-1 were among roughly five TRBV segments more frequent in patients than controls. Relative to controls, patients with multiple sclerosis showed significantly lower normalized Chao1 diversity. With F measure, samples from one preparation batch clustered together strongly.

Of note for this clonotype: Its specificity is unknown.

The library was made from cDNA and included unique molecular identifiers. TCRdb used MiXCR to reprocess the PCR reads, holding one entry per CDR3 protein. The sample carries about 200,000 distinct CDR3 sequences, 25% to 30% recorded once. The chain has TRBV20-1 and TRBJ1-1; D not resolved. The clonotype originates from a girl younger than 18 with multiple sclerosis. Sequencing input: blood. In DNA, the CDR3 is TGCAGTGCTAGAGACCCATCTACGTCCACTGAAGCTTTCTTT. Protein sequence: CSARDPSTSTEAFF.